This entry features one T cell receptor beta chain sequence. This sample stems from a study of blood T cell repertoires in COVID-19. Study-wide context: T cells, B-cell-depleted T cells, or PBMCs provided the cDNA or gDNA that served as material.

Clones were read by immunoSEQ multiplex PCR, and TCRdb kept only the in-frame ones, dropping some. The data show roughly 100,000 clones, more than 80% seen once. This receptor was obtained from a human donor in a cohort sampled during active COVID-19. The sequenced sample consisted of peripheral blood.

CDR3 protein: CASSLVWLSRTQETQYF. The CDR3 DNA reads as TGTGCCAGCAGCTTGGTGTGGTTGTCCAGAACCCAAGAGACCCAGTACTTC. The rearrangement uses TRBV5-8 and TRBJ2-5; no clear D. Trimming stripped 0 bases from V and 1 base from J, with 16 bases between. Looked up from germline, CDR1 is SGHTS and CDR2 is YDEGEE. The CDR3 has 17 residues.